The 26 T cell receptor beta chains presented below share a single source sample, sequenced in a study of preoperative IRX-2 immunotherapy in early breast cancer. Profiling relied on immunoSEQ multiplex PCR, and the TCRdb table lists in-frame clones only, not all of them. This sample has 95,000 to 100,000 clones; 86% occur once, and the top ten carry under 2.5%. Documented treatment: preoperative locoregional IRX-2 cytokine immunotherapy. The input for sequencing was tumor tissue, taken after IRX-2 immunotherapy. The source is a human donor with breast cancer.

The chain combines TRBV5-1 with TRBJ2-1, with D possibly called TRBD1 or TRBD2 (5 bases each). This CDR3 is 15 amino acids long. Germline lookup yields CDR1 SGHRS and CDR2 YFSETQ. The V and J ends lost 4 bases and 6 bases respectively, with 17 bases between them. The CDR3 is CASSVSGEGSNEQFF. The CDR3 DNA sequence: TGCGCCAGCAGCGTGTCTGGAGAGGGGTCCAATGAGCAGTTCTTC.

Note on this clone: This CDR3 is also generated by other DNA sequences in the sample. V and J are TRBV18 and TRBJ2-7; D is possibly TRBD1 (6 bases). V lost 3 bases and J 5 bases, leaving 11 bases between the germline ends. This CDR3 has 13 residues. Germline CDR1 reads KGHSH; CDR2 reads LQKENI. DNA for the CDR3: TGTGCCAGCTCACCCCAGGGGTCACACGAGCAGTACTTC. Translating gives CASSPQGSHEQYF.

The chain combines TRBV7-1 with TRBJ1-4; 7 nucleotides align to TRBD1. TRBV7-1 is flagged as an ORF with uncertain function. The length of the CDR3 is 17 residues. V was clipped by 4 bases and J by 0 bases; unmatched bases: 8. The CDR3, as DNA: TGTGCCAGCAGCTTGGAAGGGGGCAGAACAACTAATGAAAAACTGTTTTTT. Translating gives CASSLEGGRTTNEKLFF.

The rearrangement joins TRBV10-1 to TRBJ2-1; TRBD1 might be the D (6 bases). The CDR3 loop spans 13 amino acids. The V gene's germline CDR1 is WNHNN and CDR2 SYGVQD (reference sequence). V was shortened by 5 bases and J by 3 bases, with 8 bases between the two germline ends. The CDR3 protein is CASSTDSYNEQFF. The CDR3 DNA reads as TGCGCCAGCAGTACGGACAGCTACAATGAGCAGTTCTTC.

This clone was observed at least ten times. The chain joins TRBV6-8 to TRBJ1-1; D possibly corresponds to TRBD1 (6 bases). The V end was cut by 6 bases, the J end by 10 bases, with 18 bases between. Per germline, CDR1 MNHGY and CDR2 SAAAGT. This CDR3 region has 13 residues. The CDR3 loop is CASSRRGASVAFF. Written as DNA, the CDR3 is TGTGCCAGCAGCCGGAGGGGGGCCAGTGTAGCTTTCTTT.

The V and J genes are TRBV18 and TRBJ2-3; a possible D gene is TRBD2 (5 bases). Trimming took 4 bases from V and 1 from J, leaving 9 bases between them. CDR1 and CDR2 (germline): KGHSH, LQKENI. This CDR3 region has 14 residues. The CDR3 here is CASSRGYGTDTQYF. The CDR3 DNA follows: TGTGCCAGCTCACGAGGGTACGGCACAGATACGCAGTATTTT.

This chain connects TRBV18 to TRBJ2-3, with a possible D match to TRBD1 (5 bases). V was cut by 2 bases and J by 5 bases, with 11 bases left in between. Germline-derived CDR1 and CDR2 are KGHSH and LQKENI. The CDR3 has 14 residues. CDR3 region: CASSPRPGQDTQYF. CDR3 in DNA: TGTGCCAGCTCACCAAGGCCAGGGCAAGATACGCAGTATTTT.

The chain is built from TRBV11-3 and TRBJ2-7, with a possible D match to TRBD2 (7 bases). V lost 5 bases to trimming and J lost 4 bases, with 21 bases between them. Germline V gives CDR1 SGHNT, CDR2 YENEEA. This CDR3 is built from 16 residues. The CDR3 bases are TGTGCCAGCAGCCCCCTCAAGGGGGAGGGCCTGTACGAGCAGTACTTC. Protein: CASSPLKGEGLYEQYF.

This clone has just a few counts. The rearrangement links TRBV28 to TRBJ1-2; D might be TRBD1 (5 bases). Trimming cost V 6 bases and J 3 bases, with 11 bases left between them. The CDR3 has 13 residues. From germline, CDR1 is MDHEN and CDR2 SYDVKM. For the CDR3, the DNA is TGTGCCAGCAGAACCGGGACGGACTATGGCTACACCTTC. Amino acid sequence: CASRTGTDYGYTF.

The chain employs TRBV28 and TRBJ1-1; D call uncertain. V was trimmed by 8 bases and J by 4 bases, leaving 11 bases between them. CDR1 is MDHEN and CDR2 is SYDVKM in the germline V gene. The CDR3 spans 12 residues. The CDR3 sequence: CASCWRSTEAFF. CDR3 DNA sequence: TGTGCCAGCTGCTGGCGCAGCACTGAAGCTTTCTTT.

The rearrangement links TRBV18 to TRBJ1-4; maybe TRBD1 (5 bases). The V end lost 4 bases, the J end lost 8 bases, and 14 bases lay between the germline ends. Germline CDR1 reads KGHSH; CDR2 reads LQKENI. The CDR3 has 14 amino acids. The CDR3 nucleotides are TGTGCCAGCTCACGGGGCAGTGATTACGAAAAACTGTTTTTT. This encodes CASSRGSDYEKLFF. Filled out from reference TRBV18 and TRBJ1-4, the complete variable domain reads NAGVMQNPRHLVRRRGQEARLRCSPMKGHSHVYWYRQLPEEGLKFMVYLQKENIIDESGMPKERFSAEFPKEGPSILRIQQVVRGDSAAYFCASSRGSDYEKLFFGSGTQLSVL.

Here the CDR3 DNA reads TGTGCCACCAGCAGAGCGGGGGGCCAAAATACGCAGTATTTT. This sequence encodes CATSRAGGQNTQYF. This rearrangement joins TRBV15 to TRBJ2-3; D perhaps matches TRBD2 (7 bases). V was pared by 1 base and J by 7 bases, with 12 bases between. Germline CDR1 and CDR2: LNHNV and YYDKDF (reference sequence). This CDR3 contains 14 residues.

Comments on this clone: Germline is not matched at one junction end, which may reflect a read error. The chain couples TRBV14 to TRBJ2-1; TRBD2 agrees at 7 bases. Germline-derived CDR1 and CDR2 are SGHDN and FVKESK. The CDR3 length is 16 residues. The CDR3 is CASSQGVAGVYDEQFF. The DNA for the CDR3 is TGTGCCAGCAGCCAAGGAGTTGCGGGAGTCTACGATGAGCAGTTCTTC.

This clone was recorded only once. The genes are TRBV7-6 and TRBJ1-1, with a tentative D call TRBD1 (6 bases). The CDR3 consists of 14 residues. The V end was cut by 1 base, the J end by 3 bases, with 9 bases between. CDR1 is SGHVS, CDR2 FNYEAQ, per germline. In DNA form, the CDR3 reads TGTGCCAGCAGCTTAGAAGGGGGGGACACTGAAGCTTTCTTT. Protein sequence: CASSLEGGDTEAFF.

The genes are TRBV11-3 and TRBJ2-7; 10 bases align to TRBD2. CDR3 length: 16 amino acids. Germline-derived CDR1 and CDR2 are SGHNT and YENEEA. J gave up 0 bases and V 7 bases, and 9 bases lay outside the gene matches. CDR3 nucleotide sequence: TGTGCCAGCATCCTAGTTAGCGGGAGGAGCTCCTACGAGCAGTACTTC. Residues: CASILVSGRSSYEQYF.

The V call is TRBV19, the J call TRBJ1-2; a possible D gene is TRBD1 (6 bases). Germline CDR1 LNHDA, CDR2 SQIVND (reference sequence). The CDR3 sequence is 14 residues long. Between the trimmed V and J ends, which lost 5 bases and 1 base, there was a span of 11 bases. Here the CDR3 DNA reads TGTGCCAGTAGTGCAAACAGGGTTAACTATGGCTACACCTTC. Residues: CASSANRVNYGYTF.

J is TRBJ2-7 and V is TRBV11-3; D not certain. This CDR3 contains 15 residues. Between the trimmed V and J ends, which lost 0 bases and 2 bases, there was a span of 11 bases. Germline loops: CDR1 SGHNT, CDR2 YENEEA. In DNA, the CDR3 is TGTGCCAGCAGCTTAGAATCCGCTCGGACCTACGAGCAGTACTTC. This codes for CASSLESARTYEQYF.

A single count supports this clone. The chain links TRBV12-5 to TRBJ2-2, with D uncertain. V was pared by 7 bases and J by 5 bases, with 5 bases between. The CDR3 has 11 residues. Germline lookup yields CDR1 LGHNT and CDR2 FRNRAP. Written as DNA, the CDR3 is TGTGCTAGTGCCCTAACCGGGGAGCTGTTTTTT. This gives the protein CASALTGELFF.

The chain combines TRBV19 with TRBJ1-5; the D is unclear. This CDR3 is 14 amino acids long. V dropped 3 bases and J dropped 2 bases, with 8 bases sitting between them. CDR1 LNHDA and CDR2 SQIVND come from the germline V gene (reference sequence). Here the CDR3 DNA reads TGTGCCAGTAGTATCCAGGTGCGCAATCAGCCCCAGCATTTT. It yields the protein CASSIQVRNQPQHF.

The rearrangement links TRBV7-6 to TRBJ1-1, with D unclear. This CDR3 is built from 15 residues. Trimming cost V 0 bases and J 1 base, with 9 bases left between them. The germline gives CDR1 SGHVS, CDR2 FNYEAQ. This CDR3 reads CASSLAPGANTEAFF. DNA for the CDR3: TGTGCCAGCAGCTTAGCTCCGGGAGCGAACACTGAAGCTTTCTTT.

V usage is TRBV19 and J usage is TRBJ1-5, with no clear D. The CDR3 is 13 residues long. V was cut by 5 bases and J by 3 bases, with 8 bases left in between. Germline V gives CDR1 LNHDA, CDR2 SQIVND (reference sequence). CDR3 bases: TGTGCCAGTAGTGAGGTTTTCAATCAGCCCCAGCATTTT. This sequence encodes CASSEVFNQPQHF.

Notes on this clone: Other nucleotide sequences from this sample produce the same CDR3. This chain uses TRBV14 with TRBJ2-1; D gene unclear. V dropped 4 bases and J dropped 4 bases, with 2 bases sitting between them. The CDR3 consists of 11 residues. From germline, CDR1 is SGHDN and CDR2 FVKESK. The CDR3 reads CASSRYNEQFF. The CDR3 coding sequence is TGTGCCAGCAGCCGGTACAATGAGCAGTTCTTC.

The table lists this clone with a count of one. The chain's CDR3 is CASSQEENQPQHF. CDR3 nucleotides: TGCGCCAGCAGCCAAGAAGAGAATCAGCCCCAGCATTTT. The genes are TRBV4-1 and TRBJ1-5; D not resolved. The CDR3 runs 13 residues. Per germline, CDR1 MGHRA and CDR2 YSYEKL. V lost 0 bases to trimming and J lost 4 bases, with 4 bases between them.

V and J are TRBV19 and TRBJ1-2; D is unclear. CDR1 and CDR2 from the germline V gene are LNHDA and SQIVND (reference sequence). V lost 6 bases and J 0 bases, leaving 8 bases between the germline ends. This CDR3 is built from 13 residues. The CDR3 region is CASRTAANYGYTF. In DNA, the CDR3 is TGTGCCAGTAGAACGGCTGCTAACTATGGCTACACCTTC.

This clone was observed once. V usage is TRBV28 and J usage is TRBJ1-5, with a weak D call TRBD1 (5 bases). CDR1 and CDR2 from the germline V gene are MDHEN and SYDVKM. This CDR3 contains 16 residues. V lost 2 bases, J lost 1 base, and 12 bases lay in between. Written as DNA, the CDR3 is TGTGCCAGCAGTTTACAGGGCTCATCGAGCAATCAGCCCCAGCATTTT. Amino acid sequence: CASSLQGSSSNQPQHF.

This rearrangement joins TRBV19 to TRBJ1-4, with D possibly matching TRBD1 (5 bases). Trimming stripped 5 bases from V and 0 bases from J, with 16 bases between. Per the germline V gene, CDR1 is LNHDA and CDR2 is SQIVND (reference sequence). The CDR3 covers 17 residues. CDR3 sequence reads: CASSLGGGISTNEKLFF. CDR3 coding DNA: TGTGCCAGTAGTCTCGGTGGGGGGATTTCAACTAATGAAAAACTGTTTTTT.